The clone carrying this T cell receptor (beta chain) was counted only a few times. This CDR3 has 14 amino acids. The V gene end was trimmed by 10 bases and the J gene end by 2 bases; junction bases not matched to a gene: 7. The germline CDR1 and CDR2 sequences are SEHNR and FQNEAQ (reference sequence). The data belong to a study of blood T cell repertoires in COVID-19. The repertoire was sequenced with immunoSEQ multiplex PCR; TCRdb's copy has only in-frame clones and lacks some. In the table there are more than 100,000 clones, 80% to 90% of which are singletons. This receptor was obtained from a woman in her fifties or sixties with active or convalescent COVID-19. The sample was peripheral blood. This sequence joins TRBV7-9 and TRBJ2-2, with 7 bases matching TRBD1. The CDR3 spells CANVDRVNTGELFF. In DNA form, the CDR3 reads TGTGCCAACGTCGACAGGGTAAACACCGGGGAGCTGTTTTTT.